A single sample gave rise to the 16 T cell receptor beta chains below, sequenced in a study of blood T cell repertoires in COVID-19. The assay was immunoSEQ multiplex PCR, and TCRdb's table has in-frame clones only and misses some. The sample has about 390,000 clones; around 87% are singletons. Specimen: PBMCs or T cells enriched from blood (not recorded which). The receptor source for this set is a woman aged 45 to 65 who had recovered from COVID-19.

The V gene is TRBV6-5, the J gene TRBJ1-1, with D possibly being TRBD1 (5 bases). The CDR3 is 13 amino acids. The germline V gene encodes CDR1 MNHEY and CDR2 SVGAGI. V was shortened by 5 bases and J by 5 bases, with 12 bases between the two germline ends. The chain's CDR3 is CASSPQGRTEAFF. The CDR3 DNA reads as TGTGCCAGCAGTCCTCAGGGTCGGACTGAAGCTTTCTTT.

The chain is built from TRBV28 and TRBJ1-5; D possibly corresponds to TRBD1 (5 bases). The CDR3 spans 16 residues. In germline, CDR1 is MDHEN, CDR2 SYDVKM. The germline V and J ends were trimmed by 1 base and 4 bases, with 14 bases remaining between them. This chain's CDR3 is CASSLYEVRANQPQHF. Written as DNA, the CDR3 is TGTGCCAGCAGTTTATATGAGGTCAGGGCAAATCAGCCCCAGCATTTT.

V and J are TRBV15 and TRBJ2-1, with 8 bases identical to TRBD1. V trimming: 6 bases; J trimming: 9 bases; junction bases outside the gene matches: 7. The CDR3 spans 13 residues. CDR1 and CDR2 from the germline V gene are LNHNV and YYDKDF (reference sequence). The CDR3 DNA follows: TGTGCCACCAGGAGGACAGGGATCAGTGAGCAGTTCTTC. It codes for CATRRTGISEQFF.

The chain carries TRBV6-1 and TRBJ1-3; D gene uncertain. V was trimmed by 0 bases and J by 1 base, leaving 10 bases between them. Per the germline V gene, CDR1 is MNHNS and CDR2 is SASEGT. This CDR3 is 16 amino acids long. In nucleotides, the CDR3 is TGTGCCAGCAGTGAAGCACGGTGGGCTTCTGGAAACACCATATATTTT. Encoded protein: CASSEARWASGNTIYF.

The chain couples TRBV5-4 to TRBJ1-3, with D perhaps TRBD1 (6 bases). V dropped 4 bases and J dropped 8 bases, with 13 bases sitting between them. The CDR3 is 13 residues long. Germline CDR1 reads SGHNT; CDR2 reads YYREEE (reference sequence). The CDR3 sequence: CASSPQGSDTIYF. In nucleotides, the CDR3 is TGTGCCAGCAGCCCACAGGGTAGCGACACCATATATTTT.

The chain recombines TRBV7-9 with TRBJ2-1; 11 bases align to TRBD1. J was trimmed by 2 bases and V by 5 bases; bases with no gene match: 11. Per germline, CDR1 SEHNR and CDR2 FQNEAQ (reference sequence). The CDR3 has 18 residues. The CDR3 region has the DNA TGTGCCAGCAGCCCGGGACAGGGGGTTTTGATAGCCTACAATGAGCAGTTCTTC. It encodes CASSPGQGVLIAYNEQFF.

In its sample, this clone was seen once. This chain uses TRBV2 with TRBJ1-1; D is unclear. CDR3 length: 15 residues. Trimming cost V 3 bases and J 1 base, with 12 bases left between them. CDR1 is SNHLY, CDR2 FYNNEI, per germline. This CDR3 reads CASSEAGLSNTEAFF. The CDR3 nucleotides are TGTGCCAGCAGTGAGGCAGGTTTGTCGAACACTGAAGCTTTCTTT.

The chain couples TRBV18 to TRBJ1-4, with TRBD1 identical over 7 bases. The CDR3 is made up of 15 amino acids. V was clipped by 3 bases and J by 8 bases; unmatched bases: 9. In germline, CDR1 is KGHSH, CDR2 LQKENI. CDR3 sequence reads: CASSPPTGDREKLFF. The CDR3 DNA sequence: TGTGCCAGCTCACCCCCTACAGGGGATAGAGAAAAACTGTTTTTT. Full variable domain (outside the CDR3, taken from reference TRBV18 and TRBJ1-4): NAGVMQNPRHLVRRRGQEARLRCSPMKGHSHVYWYRQLPEEGLKFMVYLQKENIIDESGMPKERFSAEFPKEGPSILRIQQVVRGDSAAYFCASSPPTGDREKLFFGSGTQLSVL.

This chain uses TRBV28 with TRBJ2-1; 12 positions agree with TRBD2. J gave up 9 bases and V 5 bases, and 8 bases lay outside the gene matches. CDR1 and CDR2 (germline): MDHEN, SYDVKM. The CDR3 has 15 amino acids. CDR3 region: CASSLPSGGAPEQFF. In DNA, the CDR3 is TGTGCCAGCAGTCTCCCTAGCGGGGGGGCCCCTGAGCAGTTCTTC.

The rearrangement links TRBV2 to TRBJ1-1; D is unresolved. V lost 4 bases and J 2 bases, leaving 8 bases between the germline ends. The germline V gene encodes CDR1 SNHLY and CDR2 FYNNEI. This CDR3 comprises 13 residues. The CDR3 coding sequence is TGTGCCAGCAGTGTGTTTGTAAACACTGAAGCTTTCTTT. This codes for CASSVFVNTEAFF. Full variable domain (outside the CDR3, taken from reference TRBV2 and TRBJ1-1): EPEVTQTPSHQVTQMGQEVILRCVPISNHLYFYWYRQILGQKVEFLVSFYNNEISEKSEIFDDQFSVERPDGSNFTLKIRSTKLEDSAMYFCASSVFVNTEAFFGQGTRLTVV.

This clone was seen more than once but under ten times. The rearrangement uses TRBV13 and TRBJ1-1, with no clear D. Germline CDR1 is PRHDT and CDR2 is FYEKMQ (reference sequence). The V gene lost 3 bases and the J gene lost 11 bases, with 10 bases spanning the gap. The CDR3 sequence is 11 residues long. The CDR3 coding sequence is TGTGCCAGCAGCTTTAGTTCGTTTGCTTTCTTT. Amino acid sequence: CASSFSSFAFF.

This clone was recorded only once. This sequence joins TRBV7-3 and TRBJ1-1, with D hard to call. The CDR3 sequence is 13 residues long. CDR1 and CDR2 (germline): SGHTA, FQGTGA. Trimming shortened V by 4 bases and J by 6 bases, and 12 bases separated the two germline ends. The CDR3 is CASSSTGSAEAFF. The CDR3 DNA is TGTGCCAGCAGCTCGACCGGGTCGGCTGAAGCTTTCTTT. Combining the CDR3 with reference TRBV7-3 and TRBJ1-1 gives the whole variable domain GAGVSQTPSNKVTEKGKYVELRCDPISGHTALYWYRQSLGQGPEFLIYFQGTGAADDSGLPNDRFFAVRPEGSVSTLKIQRTERGDSAVYLCASSSTGSAEAFFGQGTRLTVV.

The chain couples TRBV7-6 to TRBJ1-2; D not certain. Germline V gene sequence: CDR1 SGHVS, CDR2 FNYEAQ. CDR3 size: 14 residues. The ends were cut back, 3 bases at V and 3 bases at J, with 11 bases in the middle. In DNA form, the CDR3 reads TGTGCCAGCAGCTTTGGGGAGGCAGACTATGGCTACACCTTC. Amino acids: CASSFGEADYGYTF.

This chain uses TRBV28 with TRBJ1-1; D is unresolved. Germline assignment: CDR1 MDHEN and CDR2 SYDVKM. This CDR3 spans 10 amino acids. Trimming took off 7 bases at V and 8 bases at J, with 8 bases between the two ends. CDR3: CASMVTEAFF. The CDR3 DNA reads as TGTGCCAGCATGGTTACAGAAGCTTTCTTT.

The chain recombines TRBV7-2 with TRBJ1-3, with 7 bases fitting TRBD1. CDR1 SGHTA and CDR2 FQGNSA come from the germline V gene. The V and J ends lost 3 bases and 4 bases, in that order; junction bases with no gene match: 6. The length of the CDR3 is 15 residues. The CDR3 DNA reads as TGTGCCAGCAGCTTTACGACAGGGTTGGGAAACACCATATATTTT. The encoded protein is CASSFTTGLGNTIYF. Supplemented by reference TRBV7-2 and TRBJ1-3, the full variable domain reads GAGVSQSPSNKVTEKGKDVELRCDPISGHTALYWYRQSLGQGLEFLIYFQGNSAPDKSGLPSDRFSAERTGGSVSTLTIQRTQQEDSAVYLCASSFTTGLGNTIYFGEGSWLTVV.

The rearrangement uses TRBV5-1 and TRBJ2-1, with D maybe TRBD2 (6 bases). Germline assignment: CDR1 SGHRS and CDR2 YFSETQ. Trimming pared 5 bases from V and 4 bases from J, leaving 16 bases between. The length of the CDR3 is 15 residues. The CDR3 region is CASSWSGLSYNEQFF. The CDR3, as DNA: TGCGCCAGCAGTTGGTCGGGACTTTCTTACAATGAGCAGTTCTTC.